One and the same sample provided the 16 T cell receptor beta chains below, sequenced in a study of Graves' ophthalmopathy and Graves' hyperthyroidism (dated by TCRdb to 2016 to 2019). Instrument used: Illumina HiSeq 2000. TCR beta CDR3 regions were amplified from RNA transcripts for repertoire sequencing. A first-round RT-PCR used HTBI primers with the Qiagen OneStep RT-PCR kit, followed by a second-round multiplex PCR, size selection and purification. Through fastp at Q25 and MiXCR, TCRdb rebuilt clones from the public reads, retaining in-frame beta chains. One record per CDR3 amino acid sequence lists the most common genes and DNA. Counted in this sample were almost 750,000 distinct CDR3 sequences; roughly 40% of them appeared once. The ten top clones hold approximately 43% of the sample. Sequencing was performed on peripheral blood. These receptors were taken from an adult man with Graves' ophthalmopathy.

In its sample, this clonotype was seen many times. The CDR3 sequence is CSATLAGVPEQYF. CDR3 sequence (DNA): TGCAGCGCAACTCTAGCGGGAGTACCCGAGCAGTACTTC. The gene calls are TRBV29-1 and TRBJ2-7; 10 bases map to TRBD2. The ends lost 7 bases at V and 6 bases at J; junction bases unmatched: 9. Per germline, CDR1 SQVTM and CDR2 ANQGSEA. The CDR3 sequence is 13 residues long.

This chain links TRBV6-5 with TRBJ2-7, with D perhaps TRBD2 (6 bases). Germline V gene lookup returns CDR1 MNHEY and CDR2 SVGAGI. V lost 2 bases and J lost 0, with 11 bases in between. This CDR3 has 15 amino acids. The CDR3 loop is CASSYVAESSYEQYF. CDR3 DNA: TGTGCCAGCAGTTACGTAGCGGAGAGCTCCTACGAGCAGTACTTC.

This clonotype came up many times. The junction does not match germline at one end; this may be a read error. This rearrangement joins TRBV7-9 to TRBJ2-7; a weak D match, TRBD2 (5 bases). Germline V lookup: CDR1 SEHNR, CDR2 FQNEAQ (reference sequence). There are 14 residues in the CDR3. The CDR3 coding sequence is TGCGCCAGCAGCCTGGAGGTGAGCTCCTACGAGCAGTACTTC. It yields the protein CASSLEVSSYEQYF.

The rearrangement uses TRBV10-3 and TRBJ1-3; 10 bases align to TRBD1. The length of the CDR3 is 15 residues. Unmatched junction bases numbered 11, after V lost 6 bases and J lost 9 bases. The V gene's germline CDR1 is ENHRY and CDR2 SYGVKD. CDR3 nucleotide sequence: TGTGCCATCAGCATTGACAGGACAGGGGGTAGCACCATATATTTT. Its protein product is CAISIDRTGGSTIYF.

The chain joins TRBV4-2 to TRBJ2-7; TRBD2 agrees at 8 bases. V was clipped by 0 bases and J by 2 bases; unmatched bases: 3. This CDR3 spans 15 amino acids. From germline, CDR1 is LGHNA and CDR2 YNFKEQ. Here the CDR3 DNA reads TGTGCCAGCAGCCAAGAGAAGCGGGGGACCTACGAGCAGTACTTC. It translates to CASSQEKRGTYEQYF.

The V gene is TRBV7-9, the J gene TRBJ1-4; D may be TRBD1 (5 bases). The CDR3 has 15 amino acids. The germline gives CDR1 SEHNR, CDR2 FQNEAQ (reference sequence). V was shortened by 5 bases and J by 6 bases, with 16 bases between the two germline ends. In DNA form, the CDR3 reads TGTGCCAGCAGCCCTCTCGAAGGCAGGGATGAAAAACTGTTTTTT. This encodes CASSPLEGRDEKLFF.

This clonotype was seen more than once but under ten times. This chain uses TRBV12-3 or TRBV12-4 with TRBJ2-5; no clear D. The CDR3 is 14 residues long. The V and J ends lost 0 bases and 8 bases respectively, with 13 bases between them. CDR3 nucleotides: TGTGCCAGCAGTTTAGCGCCCCCAAGAGATACCCAGTACTTC. This gives the protein CASSLAPPRDTQYF.

The chain has TRBV9 and TRBJ2-7; 8 bases align to TRBD1. The CDR3 has 13 residues. The J segment lost 6 bases and the V segment lost 5 bases, leaving 7 bases of the junction unmatched. Germline CDR1 SGDLS, CDR2 YYNGEE. CDR3: CASRSDRGPEQYF. The CDR3 coding sequence is TGTGCCAGCAGATCCGACAGGGGACCCGAGCAGTACTTC.

V usage is TRBV7-2 and J usage is TRBJ1-4; D is ambiguous. The V gene's germline CDR1 is SGHTA and CDR2 FQGNSA. The V end lost 2 bases, the J end lost 3 bases, and 19 bases lay between the germline ends. CDR3 length: 18 amino acids. Here the CDR3 DNA reads TGTGCCAGCAGCTTACGCAGAATACCGACGGAACCTAATGAAAAACTGTTTTTT. Translation gives CASSLRRIPTEPNEKLFF.

The sample holds a few counts of this clonotype. V is TRBV7-2 and J is TRBJ2-7, with D unclear. The germline CDR1 and CDR2 sequences are SGHTA and FQGNSA. The CDR3 totals 12 residues. V dropped 5 bases and J dropped 2 bases, with 7 bases sitting between them. This CDR3 reads CASSLLAYEQYF. In DNA form, the CDR3 reads TGTGCCAGCAGCCTCTTAGCCTACGAGCAGTACTTC.

V and J are TRBV9 and TRBJ1-2, with unresolved D. V shed 4 bases and J shed 6 bases, with 16 bases lying between them. The CDR3 is 14 amino acids. Germline V gives CDR1 SGDLS, CDR2 YYNGEE. For the CDR3, the DNA is TGTGCCAGCAGCTTATTGCATGGAGCGCATGGCTACACCTTC. This translates into CASSLLHGAHGYTF.

V is TRBV19 and J is TRBJ2-6, with D maybe TRBD2 (5 bases). V shed 3 bases and J shed 8 bases, with 8 bases lying between them. Germline CDR1 reads LNHDA; CDR2 reads SQIVND (reference sequence). The CDR3 length is 13 residues. CDR3 bases: TGTGCCAGTAGTATCACCGGGACCAACGTCCTGACTTTC. It is translated as CASSITGTNVLTF.

V and J are TRBV20-1 and TRBJ2-5; 9 bases agree with TRBD1. Germline V gene sequence: CDR1 DFQATT, CDR2 SNEGSKA (reference sequence). This CDR3 is built from 14 residues. Losses at the gene ends were 0 bases for V and 4 bases for J; bases not matched to a gene: 3. In nucleotides, the CDR3 is TGCAGTGCTAGAGAGACAGGGGGTATAGAGACCCAGTACTTC. Its translation is CSARETGGIETQYF.

The chain joins TRBV7-9 to TRBJ2-5; 7 bases line up with TRBD1. This CDR3 has 15 residues. Germline assignment: CDR1 SEHNR and CDR2 FQNEAQ (reference sequence). Losses at the gene ends were 1 base for V and 4 bases for J; bases not matched to a gene: 6. CDR3 sequence (DNA): TGTGCCAGCAGCTTAGACTGGACAGGCGGAGAGACCCAGTACTTC. It encodes CASSLDWTGGETQYF.

The chain links TRBV15 to TRBJ2-5; D gene unclear. Germline V gene data show CDR1 as LNHNV and CDR2 as YYDKDF (reference sequence). The ends were cut back, 1 base at V and 5 bases at J, with 11 bases in the middle. The CDR3 covers 14 residues. Here the CDR3 reads CATSRVSTGETQYF. DNA of the CDR3: TGTGCCACCAGCAGAGTGAGCACCGGGGAGACCCAGTACTTC.

In nucleotides, the CDR3 is TGTGCCAGCAGTTTCGGGGGGATACGGACAGATACGCAGTACTTC. Encoded protein: CASSFGGIRTDTQYF. This sequence joins TRBV12-3 or TRBV12-4 and TRBJ2-5; D perhaps matches TRBD2 (7 bases). CDR3 length equals 15 residues. V was pared by 3 bases and J by 11 bases, with 22 bases between.